A selection of T cell receptor beta chains follows, all from one sample in a study of low-dose radiotherapy and immunotherapy resistance in tumors. MiXCR, applied by TCRdb to the reads, yields one record per CDR3 protein. In the table there are roughly 90,000 distinct CDR3 sequences, 20% of which are singletons. Here the sequenced sample was PBMCs, taken after low-dose radiotherapy plus immunotherapy. The receptors stem from a female donor with ovarian cancer. Both conserved end residues are part of each CDR3. Fields, in order: clone size, D gene, J gene, CDR3 length, V gene, CDR3 DNA, CDR3 protein. D genes are given only for firm matches. Only part of the rows carry a size: once, few, many, or a class if the clone is expanded.

>many|NA|TRBJ1-4|15|TRBV12-3/TRBV12-4
TGTGCCAGCAGTAGCCCAGTGGGGATTAATGAAAAACTGTTTTTT
CASSSPVGINEKLFF
>NA|NA|TRBJ2-7|17|TRBV11-3
TGTGCCAGCAGCTGTAGGTTCTGGCTGAATAGGGTCTACGAGCAGTACTTC
CASSCRFWLNRVYEQYF
>many|NA|TRBJ1-4|15|TRBV25-1
TGTGCCAGCAGTCCTTTCGGCGGTAATAATGAAAAACTGTTTTTT
CASSPFGGNNEKLFF
>many|NA|TRBJ2-5|13|TRBV7-3
TGTGCCAGCAGCGGAGGACTACTAGAGACCCAGTACTTC
CASSGGLLETQYF
>NA|NA|TRBJ1-2|15|TRBV5-8
TGTGCCAGCAGCTTGGGTCCCAAAGGTGGCTATGGCTACACCTTC
CASSLGPKGGYGYTF
>many|NA|TRBJ2-1|15|TRBV7-9
TGTGCCAGCAGCACGGGGACACGGGCCTACAATGAGCAGTTCTTC
CASSTGTRAYNEQFF
>NA|TRBD1|TRBJ2-1|17|TRBV13
TGTGCCAGCAGCTTAGGGTTGTCAGGGGGCCGATACAATGAGCAGTTCTTC
CASSLGLSGGRYNEQFF
>many|TRBD1|TRBJ2-5|13|TRBV19
TGTGCCAGCACCGGGACAGGGGTTGAGACCCAGTACTTC
CASTGTGVETQYF
>many|NA|TRBJ2-3|13|TRBV28
TGTGCCAGCAGAAGACCCAGCACAGATACGCAGTATTTT
CASRRPSTDTQYF
>once|NA|TRBJ1-4|11|TRBV2
TGTGCCAGCACCACCCATGAAAAACTGTTTTTT
CASTTHEKLFF
>many|NA|TRBJ2-1|17|TRBV27
TGTGCCAGCAGTCAGATGGGGGGGGGCACCTCCTACAATGAGCAGTTCTTC
CASSQMGGGTSYNEQFF
>many|NA|TRBJ1-5|15|TRBV20-1
TGCAGTGCTAGAGATTCGGGGGTTGCTAGCCAGCCCCAGCATTTT
CSARDSGVASQPQHF
>NA|TRBD2|TRBJ2-1|19|TRBV7-2
TGTGCCAGCAGCTTTCGCCCTACTAGCGGGGGGCGCTCCTACAATGAGCAGTTCTTC
CASSFRPTSGGRSYNEQFF
>few|NA|TRBJ2-1|15|TRBV19
TGTGCCAGTAGTATCAAAACCCAATCCTACAATGAGCAGTTCTTC
CASSIKTQSYNEQFF
>few|TRBD1|TRBJ2-7|14|TRBV11-2
TGTGCCAGCAGCTCCGTGGGACAGACCTACGAGCAGTACTTC
CASSSVGQTYEQYF
>NA|TRBD2|TRBJ2-5|12|TRBV20-1
TGCAGTCCTACTAGCGGCTACAATGAGCAGTACTTC
CSPTSGYNEQYF
>many|NA|TRBJ2-1|15|TRBV6-6
TGTGCCAGCACCAGAATAAGGGACGGATACAATGAGCAGTTCTTC
CASTRIRDGYNEQFF
>many|NA|TRBJ2-7|15|TRBV5-1
TGCGCCAGCAGCTCCGAAGGTGGCGGGCCCTACGAGCAGTACTTC
CASSSEGGGPYEQYF
>many|TRBD1|TRBJ1-2|15|TRBV28
TGTGCCAGCAGTTTACGAATGACAGGGTTACATGGCTACACCTTC
CASSLRMTGLHGYTF
>many|NA|TRBJ2-3|15|TRBV5-8
TGTGCCAGCAGCTTGGTGGCGCCCCCCACAGATACGCAGTATTTT
CASSLVAPPTDTQYF
>NA|TRBD2|TRBJ2-1|15|TRBV29-1
TGCAGCGCTGGGATGACTAGCGGGAGGGCGGGAGAGCAGTTCTTC
CSAGMTSGRAGEQFF
>many|NA|TRBJ2-2|11|TRBV25-1
TGTGCCAGCATGGGACATGGGGAGCTGTTTTTT
CASMGHGELFF
>many|TRBD1|TRBJ2-1|15|TRBV7-2
TGTGCCAGCAGCTTACTGGGACAGGGCGCGAGGGAGCAGTTCTTC
CASSLLGQGAREQFF
>many|TRBD2|TRBJ2-7|18|TRBV7-2
TGTGCCAGCAGCTTAGTGGTTAGCGGGGGCCATAGCTCCTACGAGCAGTACTTC
CASSLVVSGGHSSYEQYF
>many|TRBD1|TRBJ2-7|14|TRBV6-2/TRBV6-3
TGTGCCAGTCGAAGAGGACAGGGGGCCTACGAGCAGTACTTC
CASRRGQGAYEQYF
>many|NA|TRBJ2-2|15|TRBV5-1
TGCGCCAGCAGTACGGCAGTCGTAGACACCGGGGAGCTGTTTTTT
CASSTAVVDTGELFF
>many|NA|TRBJ2-5|12|TRBV6-6
TGTGCCAGCAGTCATAAGGGGGAGACCCAGTACTTC
CASSHKGETQYF
>many|TRBD2|TRBJ2-1|18|TRBV9
TGTGCCAGCAGCGTACAATCCGGGACTAGAGAGGTTCGGGTAGAGCAGTTCTTC
CASSVQSGTREVRVEQFF
>many|NA|TRBJ2-7|12|TRBV6-8
TGTGCCAGCAGCCTACAGGGTTACGAGCAGTACTTC
CASSLQGYEQYF
>many|NA|TRBJ1-4|15|TRBV5-8
TGTGCCAGCAGCTTGGGGGGCGCAACTAATGAAAAACTGTTTTTT
CASSLGGATNEKLFF
>many|NA|TRBJ1-1|16|TRBV3-1
TGTGCCAGCAGCCAAGGGGCAGCAGACTCGAACACTGAAGCTTTCTTT
CASSQGAADSNTEAFF
>NA|NA|TRBJ1-5|16|TRBV5-8
NA
CASSRQGPSNQPQHFF
>many|TRBD1|TRBJ1-1|19|TRBV28
TGTGCCAGCAGTACCCGCTTTTTCCGGGACAGGGGTATGGGCACTGAAGCTTTCTTT
CASSTRFFRDRGMGTEAFF
>NA|TRBD2|TRBJ2-5|12|TRBV3-1
TGTGCCAGCGCCCAGCCTCCGGGGGGGGGGTACTTC
CASAQPPGGGYF
>many|NA|TRBJ1-4|14|TRBV28
TGTGCCAGCCGGATGACAGGTGGTAATGAAAAACTGTTTTTT
CASRMTGGNEKLFF
>many|NA|TRBJ2-7|14|TRBV5-1
TGCGCCAGCAGCCCGGGTCCCAGCTCCTACGAGCAGTACTTC
CASSPGPSSYEQYF
>NA|TRBD2|TRBJ2-7|15|TRBV18
TGTGCCAGCTCACCAGGAAGCGGGGGATCTGAAGAGCAGTACTTC
CASSPGSGGSEEQYF
>many|TRBD2|TRBJ2-3|16|TRBV4-3
TGCGCCAGCAGCCAAGATAACGCGGGAGTCACAGATACGCAGTATTTT
CASSQDNAGVTDTQYF
>many|NA|TRBJ1-5|14|TRBV7-2
TGTGCCAGCAGCTTAGGACAGGTCCATCAGCCCCAGCATTTT
CASSLGQVHQPQHF
>many|TRBD1|TRBJ1-4|15|TRBV27
TGTGCCAGCAGTTCACCGACAGGGCCGGATGAAAAACTGTTTTTT
CASSSPTGPDEKLFF
>many|TRBD1|TRBJ2-7|13|TRBV25-1
TGTGCCAGCAGAAACAGGGGAAACTACGAGCAGTACTTC
CASRNRGNYEQYF
>many|NA|TRBJ2-1|12|TRBV12-5
TGTGCTAGTGGTCTCGAAATGGGGAGGCAGTTCTTC
CASGLEMGRQFF
>few|TRBD1|TRBJ2-7|13|TRBV5-5
TGTGCCAGCCCCGACAGGGGGAGATACGAGCAGTACTTC
CASPDRGRYEQYF
>NA|TRBD1|TRBJ1-2|12|TRBV30
TGTGCCTGGAAGGTCAGGGGGCCTGGCTACACCTTC
CAWKVRGPGYTF
>many|NA|TRBJ2-6|16|TRBV5-1
TGCGCCAGCAGCCCCAGACAGAACTCTGGGGCCAACGTCCTGACTTTC
CASSPRQNSGANVLTF
>many|NA|TRBJ1-2|15|TRBV6-2/TRBV6-3
TGTGCCAGCAGCTATCGGTTGGCAGGAAACTATGGCTACACCTTC
CASSYRLAGNYGYTF
>medium-sized|NA|TRBJ2-1|15|TRBV6-2/TRBV6-3
TGTGCCAGCAGGAGGACTATTGGGGCCTACAATGAGCAGTTCTTC
CASRRTIGAYNEQFF
>few|TRBD1|TRBJ2-7|16|TRBV27
TGTGCCAGCAGGTATGGCCCCGGGACAGGGCCGTACGAGCAGTACTTC
CASRYGPGTGPYEQYF